This T cell receptor (beta chain) was recorded in a study of T-cell reconstitution after alpha-beta-depleted transplantation in children. Germline lookup yields CDR1 SGHRS and CDR2 YFSETQ. This CDR3 comprises 15 residues. J gave up 4 bases and V 4 bases, and 7 bases lay outside the gene matches. This clonotype was counted between two and nine times. The TCRbeta library was prepared with unique molecular identifiers. One entry per CDR3 protein, called by TCRdb with MiXCR from the PCR reads. This sample yields about 400,000 distinct CDR3 sequences, of which 20% are seen a single time; 3.5% to 4% belongs to the top ten.

This sequence was found in a human donor who donated a stem cell graft to a child with acute myeloid leukemia. The chain links TRBV5-1 to TRBJ2-1, with 8 positions matching TRBD2. Sample: PBMCs from the stem cell graft donor, taken from the stem cell graft. This chain's CDR3 is CASSPAGEIYNEQFF. CDR3 nucleotides: TGCGCCAGCAGCCCAGCGGGGGAGATTTACAATGAGCAGTTCTTC. Looking up the rest from reference TRBV5-1 and TRBJ2-1 gives the full variable domain: KAGVTQTPRYLIKTRGQQVTLSCSPISGHRSVSWYQQTPGQGLQFLFEYFSETQRNKGNFPGRFSGRQFSNSRSEMNVSTLELGDSALYLCASSPAGEIYNEQFFGPGTRLTVL.